Presented here are 10 T cell receptor beta chains from one specimen sequenced in a study of CD8 T cells in Susac syndrome. RNA in amounts of roughly 0.5 to 1 ug was reverse transcribed with random hexamers. One entry per CDR3 protein, called by TCRdb with MiXCR from the immunoSEQ multiplex PCR reads. Counted here are 170,000 or so distinct CDR3 sequences, around 94% occurring once; the ten biggest clones make up roughly 0.12%. Specimen: CD4+ T cells from PBMCs. The receptors were sampled from a human donor with Susac syndrome.

The chain joins TRBV11-1 to TRBJ1-1; tentatively, D is TRBD1 (5 bases). With 3 bases removed from V and 0 bases from J, the gap between germline ends came to 8 bases. There are 14 residues in the CDR3. Germline V gene data show CDR1 as SGHAT and CDR2 as FQDESV (reference sequence). This CDR3 reads CASSLTVMNTEAFF. The CDR3 region has the DNA TGTGCCAGCAGCTTGACAGTTATGAACACTGAAGCTTTCTTT.

V is TRBV7-8 and J is TRBJ2-5; 13 bases are a match to TRBD2. The V gene's germline CDR1 is SGHVS and CDR2 FQNEAQ. The CDR3 runs 15 residues. V lost 5 bases and J lost 5; bases outside the gene matches: 5. The CDR3 DNA follows: TGTGCCAGCAGCAAACTAGCGGGGGGGCAGGAGACCCAGTACTTC. Protein sequence: CASSKLAGGQETQYF. The full variable domain, its missing parts supplied by reference TRBV7-8 and TRBJ2-5, is GAGVSQSPRYKVAKRGQDVALRCDPISGHVSLFWYQQALGQGPEFLTYFQNEAQLDKSGLPSDRFFAERPEGSVSTLKIQRTQQEDSAVYLCASSKLAGGQETQYFGPGTRLLVL.

The chain couples TRBV20-1 to TRBJ1-2; 10 positions agree with TRBD1. The junction had 9 bases not matched to a gene; V was cut back by 0 bases and J by 8 bases. The CDR3 contains 15 residues. CDR1 is DFQATT and CDR2 is SNEGSKA in the germline V gene (reference sequence). The CDR3: CSARDLAGQGSGYTF. Written as DNA, the CDR3 is TGCAGTGCTAGAGATCTCGCGGGACAGGGGTCCGGCTACACCTTC.

The chain is built from TRBV5-1 and TRBJ1-4, with D unclear. Trimming removed 0 bases from V and 7 bases from J, with 10 bases in between. Germline lookup yields CDR1 SGHRS and CDR2 YFSETQ. This CDR3 is built from 14 residues. CDR3 coding DNA: TGCGCCAGCAGCTTGGGGGCGGAGAGTGAAAAACTGTTTTTT. Residues: CASSLGAESEKLFF.

This chain uses TRBV12-3 or TRBV12-4 with TRBJ2-7, with 10 nucleotides matching TRBD2. The CDR3 loop spans 16 amino acids. The junction had 10 bases not matched to a gene; V was cut back by 1 base and J by 7 bases. For the CDR3, the DNA is TGTGCCAGCAGTTTAGGCCTAGCGGGGGCCCCAGTAGAGCAGTACTTC. Amino acid sequence: CASSLGLAGAPVEQYF.

The J gene is TRBJ2-3, the V gene TRBV2; tentatively, D is TRBD1 (6 bases). Germline CDR1 reads SNHLY; CDR2 reads FYNNEI. The CDR3 has 14 amino acids. Deletions cut 6 bases from V and 4 bases from J, with 14 bases between. Here the CDR3 DNA reads TGTGCCAGCAGCAGACAGGTCAGGGCAGATACGCAGTATTTT. The encoded protein is CASSRQVRADTQYF.

The J gene is TRBJ2-3, the V gene TRBV15, with 10 positions matching TRBD2. CDR3 length equals 16 residues. Per germline, CDR1 LNHNV and CDR2 YYDKDF (reference sequence). Losses at the gene ends were 0 bases for V and 5 bases for J; bases not matched to a gene: 5. In DNA form, the CDR3 reads TGTGCCACCAGCAGAGATCTAGCGGGGGCCGGAGATACGCAGTATTTT. Protein sequence: CATSRDLAGAGDTQYF.

V is TRBV12-3 or TRBV12-4 and J is TRBJ1-2; D unclear. The CDR3 has 13 amino acids. V lost 2 bases, J lost 4 bases, and 8 bases lay in between. Written as DNA, the CDR3 is TGTGCCAGCAGTTTATCTGGAGGCTATGGCTACACCTTC. It specifies CASSLSGGYGYTF.

V gene TRBV7-8 combines with J gene TRBJ1-2, with D unclear. This CDR3 spans 15 amino acids. Deletions cut 2 bases from V and 3 bases from J, with 13 bases between. Germline V lookup: CDR1 SGHVS, CDR2 FQNEAQ. CDR3 DNA: TGTGCCAGCAGCTTAATAGGGTCGGGTGACTATGGCTACACCTTC. Protein product: CASSLIGSGDYGYTF.

J is TRBJ1-4 and V is TRBV2; unclear D gene. The CDR3 sequence is 13 residues long. Germline CDR1 and CDR2: SNHLY and FYNNEI. V lost 7 bases and J lost 3, with 9 bases in between. CDR3 bases: TGTGCCAGCAAAACAAGTCCTAATGAAAAACTGTTTTTT. This sequence encodes CASKTSPNEKLFF.